The clone carrying this T cell receptor (beta chain) has a count of ten or more. CDR1 is SQVTM, CDR2 ANQGSEA, per germline. The V and J ends lost 7 bases and 2 bases respectively, with 8 bases between them. CDR3 length equals 11 residues. This entry is derived from a study of T cells in Graves' hyperthyroidism and ophthalmopathy. Amplification yielded TCR beta CDR3 regions, with RNA transcripts as the source. The HTBI primer set was used in a first-round RT-PCR of the TCR CDR3. TCRdb passed the multiplex PCR reads through MiXCR, listing each CDR3 protein once. The table shows about 840,000 distinct CDR3 sequences, with 38% occurring only once.

Sequencing was performed on blood. V and J are TRBV29-1 and TRBJ1-1; no definite D call. This receptor was obtained from a young man with Graves' hyperthyroidism. The CDR3 nucleotides are TGCAGCGCCATCAGTAACACTGAAGCTTTCTTT. Translating gives CSAISNTEAFF.